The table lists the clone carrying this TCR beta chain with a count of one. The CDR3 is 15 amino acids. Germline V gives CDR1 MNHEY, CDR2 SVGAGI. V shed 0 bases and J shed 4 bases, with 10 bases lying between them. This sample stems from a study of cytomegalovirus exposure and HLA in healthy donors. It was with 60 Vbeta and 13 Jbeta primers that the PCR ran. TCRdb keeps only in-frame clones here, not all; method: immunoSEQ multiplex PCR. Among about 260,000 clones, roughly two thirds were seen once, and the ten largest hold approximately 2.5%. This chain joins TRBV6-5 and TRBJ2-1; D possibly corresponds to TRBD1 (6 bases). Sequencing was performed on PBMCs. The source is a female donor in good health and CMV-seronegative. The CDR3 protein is CASSYSQGPYNEQFF. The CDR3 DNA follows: TGTGCCAGCAGTTACTCACAGGGACCGTACAATGAGCAGTTCTTC.